This record looks at one T cell receptor beta chain sequence and its context. Its target is unknown. Produced via immunoSEQ multiplex PCR; TCRdb's table is partial and in-frame only. The sample carries roughly 5,700 clones, 65% to 90% recorded once. The CDR3 has 14 amino acids. From germline, CDR1 is SGDLS and CDR2 YYNGEE. Trimming removed 3 bases from V and 6 bases from J; junction bases left unmatched: 3. The record originates from a study of chemoradiotherapy in HPV16-positive cancers. Across the whole study: Candidate HPV-specific T-cell clones and common TCR motifs came from functional assays in a couple of HPV16-positive patients. Study observations and caveats: Functional assays defining HPV-specific T cells used only a couple of HPV16-positive patients.

Repertoires were sampled repeatedly during chemoradiotherapy. This sequence originates from a human donor with HPV-associated anogenital cancer. The specimen comprised tumor tissue, sampled from a patient who underwent chemoradiotherapy. This chain joins TRBV9 and TRBJ2-1; 10 bases are a match to TRBD2. CDR3 protein: CASSAGLASNEQFF. CDR3 DNA sequence: TGTGCCAGCAGCGCGGGACTAGCGTCCAATGAGCAGTTCTTC.